This T cell receptor (beta chain) emerged from a study of blood T cell repertoires in COVID-19 (dated by TCRdb to the early 2020s). For the study in its entirety: The collaborator samples originated in the United States, Italy and Spain and spanned the acute and convalescent phases of COVID-19. The material from the prospective study consisted of cDNA or gDNA derived from T cells, B-cell-depleted T cells, or PBMCs. A freely available public database, intended as a resource for researchers studying the immune response to SARS-CoV-2, is where the repertoires were released. Deeply sampled blood TCRbeta repertoires from subjects exposed to, actively infected with, or recovered from COVID-19 were included in the dataset. The samples were drawn from the first 160 participants of the ongoing ImmuneRACE study and from 1,254 subjects provided by 6 global collaborators. A de-identified subject ID, COVID-19 status, age in years and sex were almost always included in the sample metadata. Where available, HLA class I and class II types were obtained from metadata supplied by the sample provider rather than from assay-based typing. The research as a whole found: How much clinical and demographic metadata was included differed by source and by participant, and the metadata was provided uncurated.

The sample holds one count of this clone. Its antigen remains undetermined. No base quality information exists; no much larger clone differs at one position. The immunoSEQ Assay, a bias-controlled multiplex PCR, was used to amplify TCRbeta CDR3 regions from genomic DNA. In the source study's methods: The number of nucleated cells in each sample was estimated by amplification of reference gene primers within the assay. Sequence reads were collapsed and filtered to measure the absolute abundance of every unique TCRbeta CDR3 rearrangement. Productive Simpson clonality was computed per sample as the square root of Simpson's diversity index over productive rearrangements. The source is immuneACCESS, and TCRdb retained only in-frame sequences with V and J called. Part of the clones is not carried over; for the studies checked, unresolved V genes explain less than half of this, and the remainder is unexplained. The DNA gave D and trimming, while V, J and clone size come from that table. In this sample the table shows about 170,000 clones, roughly 80% of which occur a single time. The ten biggest clones cover roughly 15% of the sample.

V is pared back by 0 bases and J by 4 bases, with 16 bases lying between the germline termini. Inclusive of the bounding cysteine and phenylalanine, the CDR3 is 17 residues long. Solely the CDR3 DNA is kept, with 51 bases framed from the first base. CDR1 and CDR2, looked up from the germline V gene, are LGHNA and YNFKEQ. Whole blood was collected in K2EDTA tubes by collaborating institutions according to the institutions' own protocols. For TCRbeta analysis, collaborators shipped samples as frozen whole blood, isolated PBMCs, or DNA extracted from either of those sample types. The source material was peripheral blood. The chain is assembled from TRBV4-2 and TRBJ2-1; matching of 6 bases hints at TRBD2 as the D gene. This clonotype was sampled from a man younger than 35 with active or convalescent COVID-19. The CDR3 in this case is CASSQDPPGLTYNEQFF. The bases are TGTGCCAGCAGCCAAGATCCCCCGGGACTGACGTACAATGAGCAGTTCTTC.